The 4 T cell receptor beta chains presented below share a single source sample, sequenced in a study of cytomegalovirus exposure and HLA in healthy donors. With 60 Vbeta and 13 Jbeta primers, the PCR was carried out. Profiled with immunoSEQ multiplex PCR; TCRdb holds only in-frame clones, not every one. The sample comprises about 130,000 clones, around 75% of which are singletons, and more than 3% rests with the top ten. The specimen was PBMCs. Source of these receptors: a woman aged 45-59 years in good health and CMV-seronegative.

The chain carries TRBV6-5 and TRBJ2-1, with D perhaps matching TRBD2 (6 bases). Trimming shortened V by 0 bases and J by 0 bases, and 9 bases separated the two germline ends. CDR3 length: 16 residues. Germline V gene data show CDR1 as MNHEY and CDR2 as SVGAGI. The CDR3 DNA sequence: TGTGCCAGCAGTTACTCGGCGGGAAGCTCCTACAATGAGCAGTTCTTC. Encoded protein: CASSYSAGSSYNEQFF.

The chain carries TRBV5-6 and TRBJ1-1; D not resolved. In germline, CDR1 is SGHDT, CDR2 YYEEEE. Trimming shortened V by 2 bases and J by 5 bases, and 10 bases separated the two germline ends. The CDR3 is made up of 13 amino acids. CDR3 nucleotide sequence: TGTGCCAGCAGCTTTACAACGGGGACTGAAGCTTTCTTT. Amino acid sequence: CASSFTTGTEAFF. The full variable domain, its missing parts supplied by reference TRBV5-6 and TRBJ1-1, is DAGVTQSPTHLIKTRGQQVTLRCSPKSGHDTVSWYQQALGQGPQFIFQYYEEEERQRGNFPDRFSGHQFPNYSSELNVNALLLGDSALYLCASSFTTGTEAFFGQGTRLTVV.

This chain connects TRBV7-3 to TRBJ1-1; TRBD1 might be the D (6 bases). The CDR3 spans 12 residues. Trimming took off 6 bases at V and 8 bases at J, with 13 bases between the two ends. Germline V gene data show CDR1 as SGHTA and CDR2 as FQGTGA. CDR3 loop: CASSRDRLEAFF. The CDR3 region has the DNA TGTGCCAGCAGTCGCGACAGGTTAGAAGCTTTCTTT.

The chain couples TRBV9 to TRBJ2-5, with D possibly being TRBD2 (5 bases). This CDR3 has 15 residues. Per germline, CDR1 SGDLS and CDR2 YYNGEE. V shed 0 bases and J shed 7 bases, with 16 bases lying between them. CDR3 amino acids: CASSVDNEGSGTQYF. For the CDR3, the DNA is TGTGCCAGCAGCGTAGATAATGAGGGCTCGGGGACCCAGTACTTC. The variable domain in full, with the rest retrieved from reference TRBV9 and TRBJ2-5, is DSGVTQTPKHLITATGQRVTLRCSPRSGDLSVYWYQQSLDQGLQFLIQYYNGEERAKGNILERFSAQQFPDLHSELNLSSLELGDSALYFCASSVDNEGSGTQYFGPGTRLLVL.